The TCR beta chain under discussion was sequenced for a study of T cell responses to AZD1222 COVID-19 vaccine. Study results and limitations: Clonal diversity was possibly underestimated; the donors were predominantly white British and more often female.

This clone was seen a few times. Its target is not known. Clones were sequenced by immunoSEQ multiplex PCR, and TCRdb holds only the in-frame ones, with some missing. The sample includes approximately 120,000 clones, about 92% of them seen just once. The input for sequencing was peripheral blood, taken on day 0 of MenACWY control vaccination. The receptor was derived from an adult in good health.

CDR3 in amino acids: CASSLGTQRNYGYTF. DNA for the CDR3: TGCGCCAGCAGCCTGGGGACGCAAAGGAACTATGGCTACACCTTC. The V gene is TRBV5-1, the J gene TRBJ1-2, with D possibly TRBD1 on 5 matching bases. The CDR3 covers 15 residues. The germline V and J ends were trimmed by 4 bases and 2 bases, with 15 bases remaining between them. In germline, CDR1 is SGHRS, CDR2 YFSETQ. Full variable domain (missing parts from reference TRBV5-1 and TRBJ1-2): KAGVTQTPRYLIKTRGQQVTLSCSPISGHRSVSWYQQTPGQGLQFLFEYFSETQRNKGNFPGRFSGRQFSNSRSEMNVSTLELGDSALYLCASSLGTQRNYGYTFGSGTRLTVV.